These T cell receptor beta chains were read from a single sample in a study of blood T cell repertoires in COVID-19. The data were produced by immunoSEQ multiplex PCR, yet TCRdb's version contains in-frame clones alone and is incomplete. The sample carries around 200,000 clones, more than 80% recorded once. The sequenced material came from PBMCs or T cells enriched from blood (not recorded which). The source is a woman aged 40-49 years with acute COVID-19. Both conserved end residues are part of each CDR3. D genes are given only for firm matches. Only part of the rows carry a size: once, few, many, or a class if the clone is expanded.

TGTGCCAGCAGTGAAGCACAGGGGGTCGGCACTCAGCCCCAGCATTTT	CASSEAQGVGTQPQHF	TRBV2	16	TRBD1	.	TRBJ1-5
TGCGCCAGCAGCTTGGAACGGGGGGGACCCAATGAGCAGTTCTTC	CASSLERGGPNEQFF	TRBV5-1	15	TRBD2	.	TRBJ2-1
TGTGCCAGCAGTTTGAGCGGGGGGGCTCTTCGCGCAGATACGCAGTATTTT	CASSLSGGALRADTQYF	TRBV7-9	17	TRBD2	.	TRBJ2-3
TGTGCCAGCAGCTTAATAGGACTAGCGGGGGCCACCGGGGAGCTGTTTTTT	CASSLIGLAGATGELFF	TRBV7-3	17	TRBD2	.	TRBJ2-2
TGTGCCAGCAGCTATCTAGCGGGGGGCAGAGATACGCAGTATTTT	CASSYLAGGRDTQYF	TRBV5-6	15	TRBD2	.	TRBJ2-3
TGTGCCAGCAGCCCCTTTGAGGGCACTGAAGCTTTCTTT	CASSPFEGTEAFF	TRBV3-1/TRBV3-2	13	.	.	TRBJ1-1
TGCGCCAGCAGCTTGTGGACAGGACTCACCGGGGAGCTGTTTTTT	CASSLWTGLTGELFF	TRBV5-1	15	TRBD1	.	TRBJ2-2
TGTGCCAGCAGTGCGGGCGATGGCTACACCTTC	CASSAGDGYTF	TRBV27	11	.	.	TRBJ1-2
TGCGCCAGCAGAGCAGCGCCCTATGGCTACACCTTC	CASRAAPYGYTF	TRBV5-1	12	.	.	TRBJ1-2
TGTGCCAGCAGCTCGGGACAGGGGGCAACAGATACGCAGTATTTT	CASSSGQGATDTQYF	TRBV7-2	15	TRBD1	.	TRBJ2-3
TGTGCCAGCACCTTTAGTCCGAGGGCTGAAGCTTTCTTT	CASTFSPRAEAFF	TRBV27	13	.	.	TRBJ1-1
TGTGCCAGTAGTAGAATAGGAGGGCGAGGGCCTAATGAAAAACTGTTTTTT	CASSRIGGRGPNEKLFF	TRBV19	17	.	.	TRBJ1-4
TGTGCCAGCAGCCCGTCCGGAAACACCATATATTTT	CASSPSGNTIYF	TRBV6-5	12	.	few	TRBJ1-3
TGTGCCAGCAGCCGCACAGGGGTCACAGATACGCAGTATTTT	CASSRTGVTDTQYF	TRBV6-2/TRBV6-3	14	TRBD1	many	TRBJ2-3
TGTGCCAGCAGCCAAGACCCAGGGGGAAACTATGGCTACACCTTC	CASSQDPGGNYGYTF	TRBV14	15	TRBD1	.	TRBJ1-2
TGCGCCAGCAGCTCCAGGTTAAACACTGAAGCTTTCTTT	CASSSRLNTEAFF	TRBV5-1	13	.	.	TRBJ1-1
TGTGCCAGCTCACGGGTGGGACAGGGACCCTACGAGCAGTACTTC	CASSRVGQGPYEQYF	TRBV18	15	TRBD1	.	TRBJ2-7
TGTGCCAGCAGGCGGGGCCTGAACACTGAAGCTTTCTTT	CASRRGLNTEAFF	TRBV3-1/TRBV3-2	13	.	.	TRBJ1-1
TGTGCCAGCAGTTGGAGCAGGGGGCAAAGCAATCAGCCCCAGCATTTT	CASSWSRGQSNQPQHF	TRBV28	16	TRBD1	.	TRBJ1-5
TGTGCCAGTAGTATAGAGGGGACAGAGGGCGGCTACACCTTC	CASSIEGTEGGYTF	TRBV19	14	TRBD1	.	TRBJ1-2
TGCAGCGCCAGACCCATTAGAGGCACTGAAGCTTTCTTT	CSARPIRGTEAFF	TRBV29-1	13	.	.	TRBJ1-1
TGTGCCAGCAGTTTATCAGGGGTTGAGCAGTTCTTC	CASSLSGVEQFF	TRBV27	12	.	.	TRBJ2-1
TGTGCCAGCAGCCAAGACGTGTCTGAAGCTTTCTTT	CASSQDVSEAFF	TRBV3-1/TRBV3-2	12	.	.	TRBJ1-1
TGTGCCAGCAACAACAGGGTGAACACTGAAGCTTTCTTT	CASNNRVNTEAFF	TRBV7-9	13	.	.	TRBJ1-1
TGTGCCAGCAGCCCAGGGGGAAGGGGGCTCGCCAATGAGCAGTTCTTC	CASSPGGRGLANEQFF	TRBV13	16	TRBD1	.	TRBJ2-1
TGCGCCAGCAGCTTTACCGGGAACCTCAACTATGGCTACACCTTC	CASSFTGNLNYGYTF	TRBV5-1	15	.	.	TRBJ1-2
TGTGCCAGCAGTTTAAGGCCCGACAGGGGGCAGACTGAAGCTTTCTTT	CASSLRPDRGQTEAFF	TRBV27	16	TRBD1	.	TRBJ1-1
TGTGCCAGCAGCTTAGCGACACAACCCCTCTATGGCTACACCTTC	CASSLATQPLYGYTF	TRBV7-2	15	.	.	TRBJ1-2
TGTGCCAGCAGCCCAGACTCCCTCTATGGCTACACCTTC	CASSPDSLYGYTF	TRBV7-2	13	.	.	TRBJ1-2
TGTGCCAGTAGTAATAAGGGGACTGAAGCTTTCTTT	CASSNKGTEAFF	TRBV19	12	.	few	TRBJ1-1
TGTGCCAGCTCTGGGGGGGGGAATTCACCCCTCCACTTT	CASSGGGNSPLHF	TRBV19	13	.	.	TRBJ1-6
TGTGCCAGCAGCTTAGGACTAGCGGGGGAGAAACAAGAGACCCAGTACTTC	CASSLGLAGEKQETQYF	TRBV7-9	17	TRBD2	.	TRBJ2-5
TGTGCTAGTGGTTCGGATCGGGGGTTTGATTCACCCCTCCACTTT	CASGSDRGFDSPLHF	TRBV12-5	15	.	.	TRBJ1-6
TGTGCCAGCAGCTTAGGAGGGGGCCGTCGTTCGCACACTGAAGCTTTCTTT	CASSLGGGRRSHTEAFF	TRBV13	17	TRBD1	.	TRBJ1-1
TGTGCCAGCAGCCAAGACGGGAGGCAGAAAGCTTTCTTT	CASSQDGRQKAFF	TRBV3-1/TRBV3-2	13	.	.	TRBJ1-1
TGCAGTGCTAATTTAGTCACTGAAGCTTTCTTT	CSANLVTEAFF	TRBV20-1	11	.	.	TRBJ1-1
TGTGCCAGTGAACAGGGTTTCGGGAATGGCTACACCTTC	CASEQGFGNGYTF	TRBV19	13	.	.	TRBJ1-2
TGTGCCAGCAGTGTGGGACAGTATAACAATCAGCCCCAGCATTTT	CASSVGQYNNQPQHF	TRBV25-1	15	TRBD1	.	TRBJ1-5
TGTGCCAGCAGTTTGTTCAGATTGAACACCGGGGAGCTGTTTTTT	CASSLFRLNTGELFF	TRBV27	15	.	.	TRBJ2-2
TGTGCCAGCAGCCCGGGGACAGAGAACACTGAAGCTTTCTTT	CASSPGTENTEAFF	TRBV6-5	14	TRBD1	few	TRBJ1-1
TGTGCCAGCTCCCCAGACAGGGCTCTTAGAGAGAGTGGCTACACCTTC	CASSPDRALRESGYTF	TRBV18	16	TRBD1	few	TRBJ1-2
TGCGCCAGCAGCTTGAGAGCGGGGGCAAGGGAGACCCAGTACTTC	CASSLRAGARETQYF	TRBV5-1	15	TRBD2	.	TRBJ2-5
TGTGCCAGCTCCCTTTCGACTGTTGAAGCTTTCTTT	CASSLSTVEAFF	TRBV18	12	.	.	TRBJ1-1
TGTGCCAGCAGCTTGCGCCCTAATGAAAAACTGTTTTTT	CASSLRPNEKLFF	TRBV7-2	13	.	.	TRBJ1-4
TGTGCCAGCAGTCCGTCCTACGAGCAGTACTTC	CASSPSYEQYF	TRBV6-2/TRBV6-3	11	.	.	TRBJ2-7
TGTGCCAGCAGCTTCGCGGGGGCTTCCTACAATGAGCAGTTCTTC	CASSFAGASYNEQFF	TRBV7-2	15	.	.	TRBJ2-1
TGCGCCAGCAGCCAAGGGGACAGGGAAACAGATACGCAGTATTTT	CASSQGDRETDTQYF	TRBV4-3	15	TRBD1	.	TRBJ2-3
TGTGCCAGCAGCTCTATCGGGGGTAAATCCTACACCGGGGAGCTGTTTTTT	CASSSIGGKSYTGELFF	TRBV7-6	17	.	.	TRBJ2-2